This TCR beta chain originates from a study of cytomegalovirus exposure and HLA in healthy donors. Across the study: Early released data had about 85 million unique TCRs, all coming from HLA-typed donors. General study points: Reportedly, cytomegalovirus status was diagnosed with high sensitivity and specificity. Among TCR beta chains, those listed as cytomegalovirus-associated numbered under 200.

As to this clone: The antigen is not known.

CDR3 length: 15 residues. The germline V and J ends were trimmed by 2 bases and 6 bases, with 14 bases remaining between them. Germline values: CDR1 MDHEN, CDR2 SYDVKM. The PCR had 60 Vbeta and 13 Jbeta primers. Authors' data handling: Later work found approximately 87 million unique TCR beta chains, with 10 million to 14 million shared. Using immunoSEQ multiplex PCR, the repertoire was profiled, and TCRdb retains in-frame clones only, with some absent. The DNA was the basis for D and trimming; V, J and clone size are from that table. The sample shows under 200,000 clones, roughly 85% of them seen only once.

The TCR comes from a woman between 50 and 59 years old in good health and CMV-seronegative. This sequence joins TRBV28 and TRBJ1-5; unclear D gene. Input material: PBMCs. The CDR3 DNA reads TGTGCCAGCAGTTTAGCGGGAACGGGAATTCAGCCCCAGCATTTT. Its translation: CASSLAGTGIQPQHF.